This TCR beta chain was captured in a study of T cell repertoires in cytomegalovirus infection. About the study: Both CMV infection and a matching HLA type were indicated by public TCR beta signatures.

The CDR3 consists of 18 residues. Germline lookup yields CDR1 LNHNV and CDR2 YYDKDF (reference sequence). V was trimmed by 5 bases and J by 0 bases, leaving 20 bases between them. TCRdb recomputed calls from the reads with MiXCR, one row per CDR3 protein. The sample has about 340,000 distinct CDR3 sequences; about 28% are singletons. With respect to this clonotype: Its antigen is not identified.

The clonotype comes from a human donor in good health (CMV status not recorded). Some clones in this sample may be carry-over from other donors' samples. This chain joins TRBV15 and TRBJ1-3, with a tentative D call TRBD1 (5 bases). The material was cultured PBMCs, obtained from culture after CMV antigen stimulation. The CDR3 reads CATSFHGFHRSSGNTIYF. The CDR3 DNA reads TGTGCCACCAGCTTCCACGGTTTCCACAGGTCCTCTGGAAACACCATATATTTT.